This T cell receptor beta chain was recovered during a study of PD-1 blockade in mismatch repair-deficient tumors. Overall study findings and caveats: Tumor-resident clones, often undetectable pretreatment in blood, expanded then contracted after pembrolizumab.

Only a few counts were recorded for this clone. No antigen is known for it. TCRdb's table, derived via immunoSEQ multiplex PCR, lists solely in-frame clones and lacks some. The data hold 100,000 or so clones, with 82% observed a single time. Germline-derived CDR1 and CDR2 are SGHNT and YENEEA. CDR3 length: 14 amino acids. The germline V and J ends were trimmed by 2 bases and 5 bases, with 12 bases remaining between them. The TCR-sequenced patients were a few responders to pembrolizumab. The sequence derives from an adult with mismatch repair-deficient cancer. The source material was peripheral blood, sampled 35 to 37 weeks after starting pembrolizumab. The chain has TRBV11-3 and TRBJ1-1; TRBD1 is a possible D gene (5 bases). CDR3 DNA: TGTGCCAGCAGCTTAAGTCTGGGGGGGACTGAAGCTTTCTTT. Encoded protein: CASSLSLGGTEAFF.